This T cell receptor beta chain was sequenced in a study of human T cells and chemical hapten exposure (dated by TCRdb to the early 2020s). With respect to the entire study: Libraries were pooled for sequencing, and per-sample TCR yields varied mainly because of small differences in library volumes within the pool. The study tracked peripheral blood TCR repertoire changes in vivo during primary and secondary sensitization to the hapten diphenylcyclopropenone (DPC) in alopecia patients. Both TCR alpha and TCR beta chains were sequenced from each blood RNA sample. General findings and caveats noted by the study authors: After repeated subsampling, the strength of the expansion versus patch-test correlation and the threshold at which it became significant changed. The number of TCRs above 1 in 1000 frequency did not change with DPC sensitization; there was no evidence of global repertoire structure alterations.

According to the germline V gene, CDR1 reads SNHLY and CDR2 reads FYNNEI. Compared with germline, V lacks 7 bases and J lacks 0 bases; bases without a gene match: 6. Measured from the cysteine to the phenylalanine, the CDR3 is 15 residues long. Left in the record is the CDR3 DNA by itself, 45 bases read in frame from the first base. What this sample's time point label stands for: healthy volunteer bleed at 6 weeks. Total RNA was isolated from unfractionated whole blood collected in Tempus Blood RNA tubes. As TCR sequencing controls, four or five healthy volunteers were used, with blood taken at day 0, 2 weeks and 6 weeks. Turning to this clonotype: Its antigen remains undetermined. The sample holds no much larger clone one base away, and base qualities are not on file.

Receptors were amplified or captured by RACE. TCRdb names NextSeq 500 as the instrument used. During library preparation, unique molecular identifiers were attached to individual cDNA molecules so that TCRs could be counted in a quantitative, reproducible way. The original pipeline was this. A median of approximately 100,000 TCRs per sample was observed, with a range of 23,224 to 690,600. The Decombinator software suite was used to annotate V, J and CDR3 in the TCR reads. Every sample was subsampled to the same number of TCRs (28,000) for the PS versus PT1 abundance plots. Expanded TCRs were defined as absent before sensitization and observed at least eight times at the 2-week time point. The public sequencing data were trimmed at Q25 with fastp and processed into clonotypes with MiXCR by TCRdb, which kept only in-frame beta chains. A single entry per CDR3 protein holds the most common genes and DNA from its merged rows. TCRdb's processing, not the authors' own work, is the source of the V and J calls. This sample lists roughly 80,000 distinct CDR3 sequences; 8.6% were detected once. About 1.7% of the sample is held by the ten biggest clonotypes.

The receptor was isolated from a female donor in good health. Some clones in this sample may be carry-over from other donors' samples. In this chain, TRBV2 is recombined with TRBJ2-3; 8 of the junction bases match TRBD2. Sequencing used whole blood. The DNA sequence follows: TGTGCCAGCAACTACCTAGCGGGTAGCACAGATACGCAGTATTTT. Its amino acids are CASNYLAGSTDTQYF.